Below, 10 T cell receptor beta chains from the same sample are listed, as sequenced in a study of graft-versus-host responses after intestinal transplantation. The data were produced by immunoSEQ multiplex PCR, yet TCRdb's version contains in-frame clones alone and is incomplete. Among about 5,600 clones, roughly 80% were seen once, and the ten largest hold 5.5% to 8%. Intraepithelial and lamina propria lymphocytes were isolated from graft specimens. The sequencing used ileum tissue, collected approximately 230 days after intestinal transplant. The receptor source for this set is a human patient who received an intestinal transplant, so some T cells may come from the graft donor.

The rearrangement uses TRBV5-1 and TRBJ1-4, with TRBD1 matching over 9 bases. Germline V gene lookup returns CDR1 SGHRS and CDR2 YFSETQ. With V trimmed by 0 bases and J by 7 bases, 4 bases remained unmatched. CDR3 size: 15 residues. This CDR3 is CASSLGTGAFEKLFF. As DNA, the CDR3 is TGCGCCAGCAGCTTGGGGACAGGGGCGTTTGAAAAACTGTTTTTT.

CDR3: CASSEEAGGTDTQYF. CDR3 DNA: TGTGCCAGCAGTGAAGAAGCGGGGGGCACAGATACGCAGTATTTT. This rearrangement joins TRBV6-4 to TRBJ2-3; TRBD2 agrees at 8 bases. CDR1 and CDR2 from the germline V gene are MRHNA and SNTAGT. The CDR3 runs 15 residues. Losses at the gene ends were 3 bases for V and 1 base for J; bases not matched to a gene: 3.

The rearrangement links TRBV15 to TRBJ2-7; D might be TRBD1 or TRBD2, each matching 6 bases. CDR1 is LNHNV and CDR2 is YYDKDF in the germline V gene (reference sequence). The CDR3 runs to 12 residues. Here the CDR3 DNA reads TGTGCAATGGAGGGCAGGGGTTACGAGCAGTACTTC. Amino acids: CAMEGRGYEQYF.

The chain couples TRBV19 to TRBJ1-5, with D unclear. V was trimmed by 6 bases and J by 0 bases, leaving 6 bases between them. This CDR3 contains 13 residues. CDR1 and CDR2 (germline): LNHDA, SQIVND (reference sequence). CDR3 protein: CASRKDSNQPQHF. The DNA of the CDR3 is TGTGCCAGTAGAAAGGATAGCAATCAGCCCCAGCATTTT.

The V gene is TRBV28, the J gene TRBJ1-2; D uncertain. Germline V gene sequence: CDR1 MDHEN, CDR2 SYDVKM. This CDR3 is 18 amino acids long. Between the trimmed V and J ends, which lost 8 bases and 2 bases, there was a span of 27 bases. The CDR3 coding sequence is TGTGCCAGCGATTCGCGTTTCGGGGTACGACCCGAAAACTATGGCTACACCTTC. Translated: CASDSRFGVRPENYGYTF.

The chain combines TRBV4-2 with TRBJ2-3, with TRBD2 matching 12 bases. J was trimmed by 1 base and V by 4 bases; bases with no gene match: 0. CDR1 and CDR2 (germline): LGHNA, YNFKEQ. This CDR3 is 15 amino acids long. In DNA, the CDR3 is TGTGCCAGCAGCCGGACTAGCGGGGGCACAGATACGCAGTATTTT. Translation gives CASSRTSGGTDTQYF.

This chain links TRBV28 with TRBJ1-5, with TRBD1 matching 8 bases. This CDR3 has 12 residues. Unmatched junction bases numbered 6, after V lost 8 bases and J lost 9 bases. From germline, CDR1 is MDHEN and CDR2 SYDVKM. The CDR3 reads CASGQGVGPQHF. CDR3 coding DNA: TGTGCCAGCGGACAGGGTGTGGGGCCCCAGCATTTT.

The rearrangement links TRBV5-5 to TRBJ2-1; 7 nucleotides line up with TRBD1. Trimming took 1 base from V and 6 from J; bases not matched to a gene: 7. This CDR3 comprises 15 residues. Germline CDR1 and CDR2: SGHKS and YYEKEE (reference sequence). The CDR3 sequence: CASSLMTGNSNEQFF. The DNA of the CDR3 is TGTGCCAGCAGCTTGATGACAGGGAATTCCAATGAGCAGTTCTTC.

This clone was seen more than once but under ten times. The CDR3 is CASSVGAGKYNEQFF. The DNA of the CDR3 is TGTGCCAGCAGCGTCGGGGCGGGGAAATACAATGAGCAGTTCTTC. This chain links TRBV9 with TRBJ2-1, with D possibly being TRBD2 (6 bases). V was cut by 2 bases and J by 4 bases, with 13 bases left in between. The CDR3 is 15 amino acids. Germline V gene lookup returns CDR1 SGDLS and CDR2 YYNGEE. Together with reference TRBV9 and TRBJ2-1, the CDR3 gives the full variable domain: DSGVTQTPKHLITATGQRVTLRCSPRSGDLSVYWYQQSLDQGLQFLIQYYNGEERAKGNILERFSAQQFPDLHSELNLSSLELGDSALYFCASSVGAGKYNEQFFGPGTRLTVL.

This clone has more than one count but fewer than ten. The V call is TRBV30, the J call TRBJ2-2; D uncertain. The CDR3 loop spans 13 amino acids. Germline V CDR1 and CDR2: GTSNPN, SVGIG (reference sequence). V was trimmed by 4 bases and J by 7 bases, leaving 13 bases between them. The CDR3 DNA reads TGTGCCTGGAATCAAGGGTTAGGCGGGGAGCTGTTTTTT. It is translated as CAWNQGLGGELFF.